This entry describes one T cell receptor (beta chain). What it binds is not known. The method was immunoSEQ multiplex PCR; TCRdb's version includes in-frame clones alone and lacks a portion of them. The table shows approximately 110,000 clones, with approximately 92% occurring only once. This sample is part of a study of CD4+ T cells in melanoma. Study-level points and caveats: CD8+ T cell, macrophage and B cell function reportedly correlated with neoantigen-specific CD4+ T cells. In melanoma, neoantigen-specific CD4+ T cells reportedly differed in differentiation state.

Per the germline V gene, CDR1 is KGHSH and CDR2 is LQKENI. With 6 bases clipped from V and 7 bases from J, the junction kept 14 bases outside the gene matches. The CDR3 spans 17 residues. The rearrangement joins TRBV18 to TRBJ2-2; 10 bases align to TRBD2. Sequenced input: peripheral blood. The receptor was isolated from a human donor with melanoma. The CDR3 loop is CASSPPERGGDGGELFF. The CDR3 DNA follows: TGTGCCAGCTCCCCCCCCGAGCGGGGGGGCGACGGCGGGGAGCTGTTTTTT.